Presented here are 14 T cell receptor beta chains from one specimen sequenced in a study of T cells after yellow fever vaccination. MiXCR, run by TCRdb on the 5' RACE reads, gives a single entry per CDR3 protein. The profile shows a few hundred thousand distinct CDR3 sequences, roughly a sixth of them singletons. This specimen consisted of PBMCs, obtained less than 6 days after the first yellow fever vaccination. These receptors all stem from a man in his late teens or twenties who received the YFV17D yellow fever vaccine.

The chain joins TRBV24-1 to TRBJ2-1, with 7 nucleotides matching TRBD1. The CDR3 is 15 residues long. V was clipped by 4 bases and J by 4 bases; unmatched bases: 6. CDR1 and CDR2 from the germline V gene are KGHDR and SFDVKD. The CDR3 loop is CATSDPQGTYNEQFF. The CDR3 DNA reads TGTGCCACCAGTGACCCACAGGGGACGTACAATGAGCAGTTCTTC.

This clonotype turned up a few times. The V call is TRBV7-9, the J call TRBJ2-7, with 8 positions matching TRBD2. CDR1 is SEHNR, CDR2 FQNEAQ, per germline (reference sequence). V lost 5 bases, J lost 3 bases, and 6 bases stayed unmatched. The CDR3 runs to 14 residues. The CDR3, as DNA: TGTGCCAGCAGCCCGCGGGGGGAAGGCTACGAGCAGTACTTC. Its protein is CASSPRGEGYEQYF.

V and J are TRBV20-1 and TRBJ2-3; 14 nucleotides align to TRBD2. The germline V gene has CDR1 DFQATT and CDR2 SNEGSKA (reference sequence). The CDR3 is 18 residues long. J gave up 0 bases and V 5 bases, and 10 bases lay outside the gene matches. The CDR3 DNA is TGCAGTGCTCTGGGACTAGCGGGGGCTGTAACTAGCACAGATACGCAGTATTTT. Protein product: CSALGLAGAVTSTDTQYF.

This clonotype was observed a few times. V is TRBV5-1 and J is TRBJ1-1; D gene uncertain. This CDR3 has 14 residues. CDR1 is SGHRS, CDR2 YFSETQ, per germline. V lost 0 bases to trimming and J lost 4 bases, with 10 bases between them. The CDR3 sequence: CASSLVGRSTEAFF. CDR3 in DNA: TGCGCCAGCAGCTTGGTGGGGAGGAGCACTGAAGCTTTCTTT.

The chain employs TRBV20-1 and TRBJ2-1; 8 bases match TRBD2. V shed 3 bases, J shed 0 bases, and the junction held 1 base outside the gene matches. The germline gives CDR1 DFQATT, CDR2 SNEGSKA (reference sequence). This CDR3 is 14 amino acids long. CDR3 sequence reads: CSARRGDSYNEQFF. The CDR3 DNA sequence: TGCAGTGCTAGGCGGGGGGACTCCTACAATGAGCAGTTCTTC.

This clonotype has a handful of counts. V gene TRBV2 combines with J gene TRBJ2-1, with TRBD2 matching 7 bases. This CDR3 is 14 amino acids long. V lost 10 bases to trimming and J lost 4 bases; unmatched junction nucleotides: 10. In germline, CDR1 is SNHLY, CDR2 FYNNEI. CDR3 bases: TGTGCCACCCACGGGGGGTTAGGGTACAATGAGCAGTTCTTC. This encodes CATHGGLGYNEQFF.

This sequence joins TRBV5-1 and TRBJ2-5, with D perhaps TRBD1 (5 bases). The V gene's germline CDR1 is SGHRS and CDR2 YFSETQ. V dropped 0 bases and J dropped 5 bases, with 14 bases sitting between them. CDR3 length: 15 amino acids. CDR3 sequence reads: CASSLESAGHETQYF. CDR3 DNA sequence: TGCGCCAGCAGCTTGGAGTCCGCAGGGCATGAGACCCAGTACTTC.

The V call is TRBV20-1, the J call TRBJ1-3; no clear D gene. Germline V gene data show CDR1 as DFQATT and CDR2 as SNEGSKA (reference sequence). The V end was cut by 3 bases, the J end by 0 bases, with 12 bases between. The CDR3 has 15 amino acids. The CDR3 nucleotides read TGCAGTGCTAGCCCATCACAAAGCTCTGGAAACACCATATATTTT. Amino acids: CSASPSQSSGNTIYF.

This clonotype occurred a few times. The chain couples TRBV7-2 to TRBJ2-7; 8 positions match TRBD2. CDR1 and CDR2 (germline): SGHTA, FQGNSA. Losses at the gene ends were 6 bases for V and 6 bases for J; bases not matched to a gene: 13. The CDR3 sequence is 15 residues long. In DNA form, the CDR3 reads TGTGCCAGCAGTCCCCAGCCCGGGGGGGCCTTCGAGCAGTACTTC. Protein: CASSPQPGGAFEQYF.

A few counts support this clonotype. This chain uses TRBV6-1 with TRBJ2-3, with TRBD2 matching 8 bases. J was trimmed by 3 bases and V by 6 bases; bases with no gene match: 14. Germline assignment: CDR1 MNHNS and CDR2 SASEGT. This CDR3 comprises 17 residues. DNA for the CDR3: TGTGCCAGCAGCCTTGCCGGTTGGGCGGGGGGTACAGATACGCAGTATTTT. Translating it yields CASSLAGWAGGTDTQYF.

This clonotype was counted many times. V usage is TRBV6-2 or TRBV6-3 and J usage is TRBJ2-7, with TRBD2 identical over 14 bases. V lost 5 bases and J lost 6; bases outside the gene matches: 6. Germline-derived CDR1 and CDR2 are MNHEY and SVGEGT. This CDR3 comprises 15 residues. This CDR3 reads CASSPGLAGVGEQYV. The CDR3 coding sequence is TGTGCCAGCAGTCCGGGACTAGCGGGGGTAGGCGAGCAGTACGTC.

Note on this clonotype: The missing conserved phenylalanine or tryptophan at the end of this CDR3 makes a read error likely. This chain links TRBV30 with TRBJ2-2; D remains unclear. The ends were cut back, 2 bases at V and 4 bases at J, with 8 bases in the middle. The CDR3 extends over 13 amino acids. In germline, CDR1 is GTSNPN, CDR2 SVGIG (reference sequence). In nucleotides, the CDR3 is TGTGCCTGGAGTCAGGACGGCACCGGGGAGCTGTTTTCT. The encoded protein is CAWSQDGTGELFS.

The sample holds many counts of this clonotype. V and J are TRBV7-2 and TRBJ2-5, with 8 bases matching TRBD1. Trimming cost V 6 bases and J 5 bases; bases outside gene matches: 8. CDR1 and CDR2 from the germline V gene are SGHTA and FQGNSA. The CDR3 is made up of 14 amino acids. The DNA for the CDR3 is TGTGCCAGCAGGAATGGACAGGGCGGGGAGACCCAGTACTTC. As protein: CASRNGQGGETQYF.

The V gene is TRBV18, the J gene TRBJ2-5; TRBD1 is a possible D gene (6 bases). Germline lookup yields CDR1 KGHSH and CDR2 LQKENI. The ends were cut back, 3 bases at V and 5 bases at J, with 13 bases in the middle. The CDR3 is 14 amino acids. CDR3 region: CASSPSRTDETQYF. The CDR3 region has the DNA TGTGCCAGCTCACCGAGCAGGACAGACGAGACCCAGTACTTC.